This T cell receptor beta chain derives from a study of graft-versus-host responses after intestinal transplantation. Study-level results: Some patients had graft-donor T cell macrochimerism. In their allografts, the ratios of graft-versus-host to host-versus-graft T cell clones were high. GvH clones surfaced in recipient marrow, some emerging earlier in ileum or blood.

About this clone itself: Its antigen is as yet unknown.

Profiling relied on immunoSEQ multiplex PCR, and the TCRdb table lists in-frame clones only, not all of them. The sample has 100,000 or so clones; roughly nine tenths are singletons. Sequences were derived from unstimulated CD4+ T cells sorted from spleen or lymph node cells, sampled before intestinal transplant. The sequence was collected from a human donor who received an intestinal transplant.

The CDR3: CASSSREAAMNEKLFF. CDR3 in DNA: TGCGCCAGCAGCAGCCGGGAGGCAGCTATGAATGAAAAACTGTTTTTT. The rearrangement links TRBV5-1 to TRBJ1-4; D is ambiguous. Deletions cut 4 bases from V and 5 bases from J, with 18 bases between. CDR3 size: 16 residues. The germline V gene encodes CDR1 SGHRS and CDR2 YFSETQ.